The sample holds many counts of the clone carrying this TCR beta chain. The target antigen is unknown. The sample belongs to a study of response to subunit inactivated influenza vaccine. Study-wide results and limits: Seasonal influenza vaccination, on each occasion, was suggested by the authors to recruit few new T cells.

The V and J ends lost 6 bases and 3 bases, in that order; junction bases with no gene match: 2. The CDR3 length is 13 residues. TCRdb re-analysed the RT-PCR reads in MiXCR, keeping a single row per CDR3 protein. The sample carries about half a million distinct CDR3 sequences, 25% recorded once. The chain combines TRBV12-3 or TRBV12-4 with TRBJ1-1, with 9 bases aligning to TRBD1. The sequence was collected from a man aged 50-59 years who received an inactivated influenza vaccine. The specimen comprised CD4+ T cells sorted from PBMCs, sampled 4 to 6 days after vaccination. The CDR3 spells CASSRDRDTEAFF. The CDR3 DNA sequence: TGTGCCAGCAGCAGGGACAGGGACACTGAAGCTTTCTTT.